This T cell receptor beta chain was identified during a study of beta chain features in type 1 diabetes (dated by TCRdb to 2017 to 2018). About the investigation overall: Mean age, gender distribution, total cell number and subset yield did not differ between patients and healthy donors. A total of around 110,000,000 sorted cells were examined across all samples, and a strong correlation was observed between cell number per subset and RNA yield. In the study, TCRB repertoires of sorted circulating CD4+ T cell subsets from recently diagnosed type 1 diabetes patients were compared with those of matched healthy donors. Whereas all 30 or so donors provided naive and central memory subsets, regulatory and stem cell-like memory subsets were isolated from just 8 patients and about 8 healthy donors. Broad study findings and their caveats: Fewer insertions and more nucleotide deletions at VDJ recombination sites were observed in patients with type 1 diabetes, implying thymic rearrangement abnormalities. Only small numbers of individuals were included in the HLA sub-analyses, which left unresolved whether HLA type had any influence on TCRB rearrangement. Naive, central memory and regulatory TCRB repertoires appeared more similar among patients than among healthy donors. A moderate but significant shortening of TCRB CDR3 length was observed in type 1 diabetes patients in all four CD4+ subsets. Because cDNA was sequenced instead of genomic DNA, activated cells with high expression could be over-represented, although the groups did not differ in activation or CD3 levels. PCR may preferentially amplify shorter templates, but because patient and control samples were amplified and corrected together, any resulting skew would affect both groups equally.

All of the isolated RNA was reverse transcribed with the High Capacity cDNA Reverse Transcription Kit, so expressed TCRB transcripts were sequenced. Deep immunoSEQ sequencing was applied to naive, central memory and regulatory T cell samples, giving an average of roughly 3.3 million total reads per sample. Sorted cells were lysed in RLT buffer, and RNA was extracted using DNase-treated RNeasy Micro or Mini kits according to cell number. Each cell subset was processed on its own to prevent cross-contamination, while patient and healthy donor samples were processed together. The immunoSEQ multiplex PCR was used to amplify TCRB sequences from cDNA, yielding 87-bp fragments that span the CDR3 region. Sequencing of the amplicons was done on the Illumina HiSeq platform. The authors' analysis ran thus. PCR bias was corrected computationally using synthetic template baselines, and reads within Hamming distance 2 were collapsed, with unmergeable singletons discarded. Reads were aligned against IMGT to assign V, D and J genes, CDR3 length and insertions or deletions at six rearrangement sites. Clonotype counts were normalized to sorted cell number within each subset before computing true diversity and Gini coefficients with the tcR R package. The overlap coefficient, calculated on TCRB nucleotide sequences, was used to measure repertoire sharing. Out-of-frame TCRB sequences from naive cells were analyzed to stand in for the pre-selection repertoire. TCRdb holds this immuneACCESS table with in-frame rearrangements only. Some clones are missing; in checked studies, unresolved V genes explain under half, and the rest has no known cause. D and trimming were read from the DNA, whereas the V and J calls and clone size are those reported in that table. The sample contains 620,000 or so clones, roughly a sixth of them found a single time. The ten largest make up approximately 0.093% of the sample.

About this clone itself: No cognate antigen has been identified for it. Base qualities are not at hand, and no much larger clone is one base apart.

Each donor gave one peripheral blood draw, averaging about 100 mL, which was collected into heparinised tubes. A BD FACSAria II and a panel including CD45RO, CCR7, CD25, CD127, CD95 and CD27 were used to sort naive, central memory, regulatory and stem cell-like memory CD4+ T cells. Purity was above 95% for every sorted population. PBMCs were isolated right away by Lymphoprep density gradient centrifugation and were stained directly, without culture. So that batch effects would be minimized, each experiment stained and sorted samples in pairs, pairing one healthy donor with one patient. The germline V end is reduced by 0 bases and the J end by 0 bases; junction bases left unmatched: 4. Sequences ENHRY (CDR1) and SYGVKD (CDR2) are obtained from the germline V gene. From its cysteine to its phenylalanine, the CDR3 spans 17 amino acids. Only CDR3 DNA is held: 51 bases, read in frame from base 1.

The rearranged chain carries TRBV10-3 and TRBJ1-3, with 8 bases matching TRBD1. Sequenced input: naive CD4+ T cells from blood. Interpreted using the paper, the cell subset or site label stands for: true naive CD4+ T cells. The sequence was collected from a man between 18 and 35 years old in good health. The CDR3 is CAISESAGGNSGNTIYF. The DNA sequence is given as TGTGCCATCAGTGAGTCGGCAGGGGGCAACTCTGGAAACACCATATATTTT.